This TCR beta chain derives from a study of T cell changes during pregnancy in multiple sclerosis. The method was immunoSEQ multiplex PCR; TCRdb's version includes in-frame clones alone and lacks a portion of them. The sample carries about 93,000 clones, 75% to 95% recorded once. Germline lookup yields CDR1 MNHEY and CDR2 SMNVEV (reference sequence). This CDR3 spans 18 amino acids. V lost 6 bases to trimming and J lost 2 bases; unmatched junction nucleotides: 9. The source of this sequence is a female donor with multiple sclerosis, enrolled in a pregnancy study. V gene TRBV27 combines with J gene TRBJ2-3; TRBD2 matches at 15 bases. The sample consisted of peripheral blood, taken before pregnancy. CDR3 in DNA: TGTGCCAGCAGATCCGGACTAGCGGGGGGGCGGGCCACAGATACGCAGTATTTT. Translation: CASRSGLAGGRATDTQYF.